Below are 12 T cell receptor beta chains sequenced from a single sample in a study of CD8+ T cells in alopecia areata. cDNA serving as the sequencing template came from extracted, reverse transcribed RNA. Clones were read by immunoSEQ multiplex PCR, and TCRdb kept only the in-frame ones, dropping some. Here the sample spans around 250,000 clones, less than 80% being singletons. This specimen consisted of CD4+ T cells sorted from blood, obtained at week 0. The receptor source for this set is a human donor with alopecia areata.

The V gene is TRBV5-1, the J gene TRBJ1-4, with D maybe TRBD1 (5 bases). The CDR3 contains 14 residues. Looked up from germline, CDR1 is SGHRS and CDR2 is YFSETQ. With 2 bases removed from V and 5 bases from J, the gap between germline ends came to 10 bases. This CDR3 reads CASSFQGQNEKLFF. In DNA, the CDR3 is TGCGCCAGCAGCTTCCAGGGCCAGAATGAAAAACTGTTTTTT.

The chain uses TRBV15 and TRBJ2-3, with D tentatively TRBD2 (5 bases). Trimming left V 0 bases short and J 2 bases short, with 12 bases between. There are 16 residues in the CDR3. The germline V gene has CDR1 LNHNV and CDR2 YYDKDF (reference sequence). The CDR3 sequence: CATSREYRTLTDTQYF. The CDR3 DNA follows: TGTGCCACCAGCAGAGAGTATAGGACTCTCACAGATACGCAGTATTTT.

V and J are TRBV25-1 and TRBJ2-7, with TRBD2 matching over 7 bases. CDR1 is MGHDK and CDR2 is SYGVNS in the germline V gene. This CDR3 comprises 13 residues. J was trimmed by 9 bases and V by 4 bases; bases with no gene match: 9. The CDR3 reads CASSVSGPGGQYF. DNA for the CDR3: TGTGCCAGCAGTGTGAGCGGCCCGGGGGGGCAGTACTTC.

V gene TRBV19 combines with J gene TRBJ1-5; TRBD1 might be the D (6 bases). This CDR3 is 14 amino acids long. Trimming cost V 4 bases and J 4 bases, with 11 bases left between them. Germline V gives CDR1 LNHDA, CDR2 SQIVND (reference sequence). The DNA of the CDR3 is TGTGCCAGTAGTACGACAGGTAGAAATCAGCCCCAGCATTTT. It translates to CASSTTGRNQPQHF.

A note on this clone: The sample contains more than one DNA sequence encoding this CDR3. The gene calls are TRBV20-1 and TRBJ2-1; D uncertain. Per the germline V gene, CDR1 is DFQATT and CDR2 is SNEGSKA (reference sequence). The CDR3 has 10 residues. V lost 2 bases and J lost 5, with 1 base in between. The CDR3 protein is CSARNNEQFF. CDR3 in DNA: TGCAGTGCTAGAAACAATGAGCAGTTCTTC.

This clone has just a few counts. The gene calls are TRBV29-1 and TRBJ2-1; no clear D. The CDR3 is 12 residues long. The V end lost 4 bases, the J end lost 8 bases, and 12 bases lay between the germline ends. Germline V lookup: CDR1 SQVTM, CDR2 ANQGSEA. CDR3 in amino acids: CSVVEGSDEQFF. DNA of the CDR3: TGCAGCGTTGTGGAAGGGTCAGATGAGCAGTTCTTC.

The chain combines TRBV27 with TRBJ2-1, with 11 bases identical to TRBD2. There are 16 residues in the CDR3. Germline lookup yields CDR1 MNHEY and CDR2 SMNVEV (reference sequence). Trimming cost V 6 bases and J 4 bases; bases outside gene matches: 8. The CDR3 here is CASSKSGLAEYNEQFF. The DNA of the CDR3 is TGTGCCAGCAGCAAATCGGGACTAGCGGAGTACAATGAGCAGTTCTTC.

This chain links TRBV7-2 with TRBJ2-5; 9 nucleotides line up with TRBD2. Germline V gene data show CDR1 as SGHTA and CDR2 as FQGNSA. With 0 bases clipped from V and 5 bases from J, the junction kept 4 bases outside the gene matches. This CDR3 region has 15 residues. The CDR3 DNA follows: TGTGCCAGCAGCTTAGCAGGGACTAGCATTGAGACCCAGTACTTC. The encoded protein is CASSLAGTSIETQYF.

The V call is TRBV30, the J call TRBJ2-5; D possibly uses TRBD1 or TRBD2 (6 bases each). The CDR3 totals 16 residues. Per the germline V gene, CDR1 is GTSNPN and CDR2 is SVGIG (reference sequence). V was shortened by 0 bases and J by 0 bases, with 14 bases between the two germline ends. CDR3 protein: CAWSVRGAPYQETQYF. Written as DNA, the CDR3 is TGTGCCTGGAGTGTAAGGGGGGCCCCATACCAAGAGACCCAGTACTTC.

This chain links TRBV9 with TRBJ1-1; D gene ambiguous. The CDR3 length is 15 residues. Between the trimmed V and J ends, which lost 0 bases and 1 base, there was a span of 10 bases. The V gene's germline CDR1 is SGDLS and CDR2 YYNGEE. The CDR3 loop is CASSVVPPGNTEAFF. CDR3 bases: TGTGCCAGCAGCGTAGTCCCACCCGGGAACACTGAAGCTTTCTTT.

V gene TRBV30 combines with J gene TRBJ2-2; D gene uncertain. V was trimmed by 8 bases and J by 0 bases, leaving 13 bases between them. CDR3 length: 14 amino acids. Germline V gene lookup returns CDR1 GTSNPN and CDR2 SVGIG (reference sequence). DNA of the CDR3: TGTGCCGCCACCGGAACAGCGAACACCGGGGAGCTGTTTTTT. Protein sequence: CAATGTANTGELFF.

V is TRBV30 and J is TRBJ1-6; D is unresolved. In germline, CDR1 is GTSNPN, CDR2 SVGIG (reference sequence). The CDR3 spans 14 residues. The V end lost 0 bases, the J end lost 10 bases, and 13 bases lay between the germline ends. CDR3 nucleotides: TGTGCCTGGAGTGTACAGTCGGTGGGGTCACCCCTCCACTTT. Protein sequence: CAWSVQSVGSPLHF.